This T cell receptor (beta chain) appears in the sequencing data of a study of cytomegalovirus exposure and HLA in healthy donors. Trimming took off 1 base at V and 12 bases at J, with 13 bases between the two ends. The germline gives CDR1 GTSNPN, CDR2 SVGIG (reference sequence). The CDR3 covers 12 residues. Whole-study results and caveats: Sequencing artifact likely explains a cluster of highly shared sequence variants. It was taken for granted in presence/absence analyses that sequencing depth across donors was roughly uniform. In an earlier analysis, in some 600 donors, most V segments appeared productive either ~90% or ~30% of the time.

The PCR was carried out with 60 Vbeta primers and 13 Jbeta primers. Method: immunoSEQ multiplex PCR; TCRdb's copy keeps in-frame clones and lacks some. Among some 54,000 clones, 73% were seen once, and the ten largest hold approximately 2.7%. This clone was seen a handful of times. What it recognizes is unknown. This rearrangement joins TRBV30 to TRBJ2-1, with no clear D. The clonotype comes from a man aged 18 to 29 in good health and CMV-seronegative. Sequenced input: PBMCs. CDR3 amino acids: CAWSELVYAQFF. DNA of the CDR3: TGTGCCTGGAGTGAGCTCGTCTACGCGCAGTTCTTC.